This paragraph covers one T cell receptor beta chain sequence. Its antigen remains unidentified. This specimen belongs to a study of breast tumors, draining lymph nodes, adjacent tissues. The study's findings and limits: Data fit most tumor T cells coming from lymph node, expanding in tumor.

TCRdb reprocessed the multiplex PCR reads with MiXCR, giving one entry per CDR3 protein. The data hold 150,000 to 200,000 distinct CDR3 sequences, with over 25% observed a single time. The CDR3 contains 12 residues. V trimming: 6 bases; J trimming: 16 bases; junction bases outside the gene matches: 15. The germline gives CDR1 DFQATT, CDR2 SNEGSKA (reference sequence). Axillary draining lymph nodes of breast cancer patients supplied the node samples. The chain combines TRBV20-1 with TRBJ1-3; TRBD1 aligns across 7 bases. This sequence was found in a female donor with breast cancer. Some clones in this sample may be carry-over from other donors' samples. The sequencing sample was made of axillary lymph node tissue. Here the CDR3 reads CSAEGAGNTTYF. The DNA of the CDR3 is TGCAGTGCGGAGGGGGCGGGAAACACCACGTATTTT.